This T cell receptor beta chain was found in a study of blood T cell repertoires in COVID-19. Trimming took 0 bases from V and 5 from J; bases not matched to a gene: 9. Germline-derived CDR1 and CDR2 are SGHRS and YFSETQ. The CDR3 totals 16 residues. As originally analysed: Quantification of nucleated cells was approximated via reference gene primer amplification. Only in-frame clones appear in the TCRdb table, and some are missing; sequencing was by immunoSEQ multiplex PCR. D and trimming come from the DNA, and the V and J calls and clone size come from that table. The sample yields about 29,000 clones, approximately 90% seen once.

The gene calls are TRBV5-1 and TRBJ2-5; 8 positions match TRBD2. Sequencing was done on a sample of peripheral blood. This TCR was recovered from a man older than 75 with acute or convalescent COVID-19. CDR3 region: CASSLDGSGDFETQYF. As DNA, the CDR3 is TGCGCCAGCAGCTTGGATGGTAGCGGGGATTTCGAGACCCAGTACTTC.